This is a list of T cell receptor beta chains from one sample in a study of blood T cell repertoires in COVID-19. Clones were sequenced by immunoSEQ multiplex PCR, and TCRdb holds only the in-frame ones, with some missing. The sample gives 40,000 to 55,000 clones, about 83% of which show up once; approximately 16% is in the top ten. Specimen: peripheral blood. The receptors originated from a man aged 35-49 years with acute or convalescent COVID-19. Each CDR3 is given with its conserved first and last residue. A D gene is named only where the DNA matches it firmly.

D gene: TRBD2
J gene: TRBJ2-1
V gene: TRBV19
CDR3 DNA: TGTGCCAGCGCATCCGGGACTAGCGGGAGGACTCCATACAATGAGCAGTTCTTC
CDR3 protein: CASASGTSGRTPYNEQFF

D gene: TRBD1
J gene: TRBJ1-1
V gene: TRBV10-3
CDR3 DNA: TGTGCCATCAGTTCAGGGGGCGCGAACACTGAAGCTTTCTTT
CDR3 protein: CAISSGGANTEAFF

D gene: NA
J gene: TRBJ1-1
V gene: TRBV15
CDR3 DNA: TGTGCCACCAGGAGGGCTTCGGCTGAAGCTTTCTTT
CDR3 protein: CATRRASAEAFF

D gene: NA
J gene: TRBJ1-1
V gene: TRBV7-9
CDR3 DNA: TGTGCCAGCAGCTTTGGGGGGGGCACTGAAGCTTTCTTT
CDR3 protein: CASSFGGGTEAFF

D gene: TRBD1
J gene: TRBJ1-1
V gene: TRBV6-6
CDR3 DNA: TGTGCCAGCAGTCAATGGACAGGGCTAGACACTGAAGCTTTCTTT
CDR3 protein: CASSQWTGLDTEAFF

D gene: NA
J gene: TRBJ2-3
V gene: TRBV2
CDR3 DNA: TGTGCCAGCAGTGGCCTAGCTGCCACAGATACGCAGTATTTT
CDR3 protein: CASSGLAATDTQYF

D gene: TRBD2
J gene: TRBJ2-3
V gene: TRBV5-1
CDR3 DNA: TGCGCCAGCAGCGGCGGGACTAGCGGGGGGAATACGCAGTATTTT
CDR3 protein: CASSGGTSGGNTQYF

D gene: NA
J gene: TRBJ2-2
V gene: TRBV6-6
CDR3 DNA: TGTGCCAGCAAGGGGGGGGAGACCGGGGAGCTGTTTTTT
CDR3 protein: CASKGGETGELFF

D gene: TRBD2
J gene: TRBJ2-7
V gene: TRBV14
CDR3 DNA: TGTGCCAGCAGCCCACAAGCGGGAGTCGCCTACGAGCAGTACTTC
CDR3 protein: CASSPQAGVAYEQYF

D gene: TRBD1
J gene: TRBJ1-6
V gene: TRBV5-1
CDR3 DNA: TGCGCCAGCAGCGGCCGGGACAGGCGTAATTCACCCCTCCACTTT
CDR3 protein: CASSGRDRRNSPLHF

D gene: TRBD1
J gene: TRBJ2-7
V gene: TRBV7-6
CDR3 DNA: TGTGCCAGCAGCCCAAGACAGGGAAACTACGAGCAGTACTTC
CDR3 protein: CASSPRQGNYEQYF

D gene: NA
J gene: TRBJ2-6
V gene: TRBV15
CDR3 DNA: TGTGCCACCAGTGCAGGACATTCTTCCTCTGGGGCCAACGTCCTGACTTTC
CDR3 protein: CATSAGHSSSGANVLTF

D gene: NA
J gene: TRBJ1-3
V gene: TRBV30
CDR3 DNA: TGTGCCTGGGCGGCCCTCCGGTCTGGAAACACCATATATTTT
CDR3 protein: CAWAALRSGNTIYF

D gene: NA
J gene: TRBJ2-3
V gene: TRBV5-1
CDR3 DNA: TGCGCCAGCAGCGTTGGGTCACTAAGCACAGATACGCAGTATTTT
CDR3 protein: CASSVGSLSTDTQYF

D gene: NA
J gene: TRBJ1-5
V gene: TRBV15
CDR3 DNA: TGTGCCACCAGCAGAGACAGGGGCTCTCAGCCCCAGCATTTT
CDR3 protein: CATSRDRGSQPQHF

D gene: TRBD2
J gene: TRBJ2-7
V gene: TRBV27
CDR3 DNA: TGTGCCAGCAGTTATAAGCGGGAGGGCTACGAGCAGTACTTC
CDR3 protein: CASSYKREGYEQYF

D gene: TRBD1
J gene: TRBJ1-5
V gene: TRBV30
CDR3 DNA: TGTGCCTGGAGTCATGGGGGACAGGGAAGCAAGCCCCAGCATTTT
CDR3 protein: CAWSHGGQGSKPQHF

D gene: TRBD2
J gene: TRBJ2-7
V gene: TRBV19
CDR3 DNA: TGTGCCAGTAGTCCCGGGACTAGCGGGAGCTACGAGCAGTACTTC
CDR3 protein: CASSPGTSGSYEQYF

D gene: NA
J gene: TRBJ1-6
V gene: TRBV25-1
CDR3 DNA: TGTGCCAGCAGTGCCCTAGACAGCACACCCCTCCACTTT
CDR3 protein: CASSALDSTPLHF

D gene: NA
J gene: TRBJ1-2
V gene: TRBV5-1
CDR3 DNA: TGCGCCAGCAGCAAAACAGAGCCAGAGAGTGGCTACACCTTC
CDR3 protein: CASSKTEPESGYTF